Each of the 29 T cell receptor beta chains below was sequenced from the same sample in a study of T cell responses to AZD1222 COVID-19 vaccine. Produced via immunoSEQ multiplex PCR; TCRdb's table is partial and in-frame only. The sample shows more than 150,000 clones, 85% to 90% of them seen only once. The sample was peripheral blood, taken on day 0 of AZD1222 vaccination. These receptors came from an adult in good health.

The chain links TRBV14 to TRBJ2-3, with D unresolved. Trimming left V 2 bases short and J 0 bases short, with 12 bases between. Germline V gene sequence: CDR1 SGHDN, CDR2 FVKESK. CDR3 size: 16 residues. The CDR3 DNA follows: TGTGCCAGCAGCCAATACCGGCTCCTCAGCACAGATACGCAGTATTTT. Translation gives CASSQYRLLSTDTQYF.

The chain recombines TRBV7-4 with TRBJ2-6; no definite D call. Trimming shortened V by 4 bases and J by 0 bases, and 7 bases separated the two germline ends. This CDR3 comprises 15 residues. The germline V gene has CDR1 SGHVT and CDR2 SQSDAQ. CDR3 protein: CASSCYLSGANVLTF. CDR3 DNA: TGTGCCAGCAGCTGCTACCTCTCTGGGGCCAACGTCCTGACTTTC.

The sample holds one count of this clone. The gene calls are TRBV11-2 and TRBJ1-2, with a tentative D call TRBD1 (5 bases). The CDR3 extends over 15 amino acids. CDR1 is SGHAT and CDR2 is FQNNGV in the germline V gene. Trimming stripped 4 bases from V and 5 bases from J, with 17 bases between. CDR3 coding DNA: TGTGCCAGCAGCTCCAAGACCCCGACAGTGTATGGCTACACCTTC. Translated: CASSSKTPTVYGYTF.

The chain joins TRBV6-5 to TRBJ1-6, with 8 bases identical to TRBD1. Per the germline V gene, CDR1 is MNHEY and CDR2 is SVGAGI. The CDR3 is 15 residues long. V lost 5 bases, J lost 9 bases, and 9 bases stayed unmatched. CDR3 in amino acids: CASSLEQGEGSPLHF. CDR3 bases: TGTGCCAGCAGTCTGGAACAGGGGGAGGGTTCACCCCTCCACTTT.

The CDR3 protein is CASSQDLRGASGNTIYF. The CDR3 nucleotides read TGTGCCAGCAGCCAAGATCTAAGGGGAGCCTCTGGAAACACCATATATTTT. This chain joins TRBV3-1 (or the pseudogene TRBV3-2) and TRBJ1-3, with D possibly being TRBD1 (5 bases). Germline V gene sequence: CDR1 LGHDT, CDR2 YNNKEL (reference sequence). The CDR3 sequence is 17 residues long. V lost 0 bases and J 0 bases, leaving 12 bases between the germline ends.

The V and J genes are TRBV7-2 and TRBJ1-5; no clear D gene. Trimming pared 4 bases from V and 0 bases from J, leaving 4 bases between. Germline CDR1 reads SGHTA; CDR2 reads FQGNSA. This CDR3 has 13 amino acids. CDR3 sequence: CASSYHSNQPQHF. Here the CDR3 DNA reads TGTGCCAGCAGCTATCATAGCAATCAGCCCCAGCATTTT.

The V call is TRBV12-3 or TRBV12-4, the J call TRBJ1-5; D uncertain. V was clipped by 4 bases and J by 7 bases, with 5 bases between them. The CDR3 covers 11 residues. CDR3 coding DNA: TGTGCCAGCAGTTCGGGCCAGCCCCAGCATTTT. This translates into CASSSGQPQHF.

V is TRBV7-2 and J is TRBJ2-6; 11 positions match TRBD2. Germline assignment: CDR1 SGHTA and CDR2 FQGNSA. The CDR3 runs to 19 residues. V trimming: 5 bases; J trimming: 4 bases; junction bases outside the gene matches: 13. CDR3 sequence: CASSARPLAGVSGANVLTF. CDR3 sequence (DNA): TGTGCCAGCAGCGCACGCCCACTAGCGGGAGTATCCGGGGCCAACGTCCTGACTTTC.

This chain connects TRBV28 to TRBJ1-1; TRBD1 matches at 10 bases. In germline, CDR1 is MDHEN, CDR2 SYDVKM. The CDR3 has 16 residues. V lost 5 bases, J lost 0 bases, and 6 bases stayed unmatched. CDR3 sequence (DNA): TGTGCCAGCAGTCCTACGGACAGGGGGTTGAACACTGAAGCTTTCTTT. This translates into CASSPTDRGLNTEAFF.

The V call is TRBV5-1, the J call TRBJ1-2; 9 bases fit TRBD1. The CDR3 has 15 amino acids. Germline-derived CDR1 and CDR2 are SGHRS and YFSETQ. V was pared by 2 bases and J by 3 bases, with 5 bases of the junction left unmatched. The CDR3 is CASSLQGAGDYGYTF. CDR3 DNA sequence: TGCGCCAGCAGCTTACAGGGGGCCGGAGACTATGGCTACACCTTC.

The CDR3 protein is CASTPNSGTGEKYF. DNA for the CDR3: TGTGCCAGCACACCAAACTCCGGGACAGGGGAGAAGTACTTC. The chain is built from TRBV7-8 and TRBJ2-7; 10 bases agree with TRBD1. The ends lost 7 bases at V and 11 bases at J; junction bases unmatched: 14. The length of the CDR3 is 14 residues. CDR1 and CDR2 (germline): SGHVS, FQNEAQ.

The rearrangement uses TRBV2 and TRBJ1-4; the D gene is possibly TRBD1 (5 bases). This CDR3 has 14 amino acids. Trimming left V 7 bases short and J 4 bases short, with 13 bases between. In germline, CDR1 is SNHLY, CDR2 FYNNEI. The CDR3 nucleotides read TGTGCCAGCACGCGAGGGGTTGGTAATGAAAAACTGTTTTTT. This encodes CASTRGVGNEKLFF. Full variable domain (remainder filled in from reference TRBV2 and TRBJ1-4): EPEVTQTPSHQVTQMGQEVILRCVPISNHLYFYWYRQILGQKVEFLVSFYNNEISEKSEIFDDQFSVERPDGSNFTLKIRSTKLEDSAMYFCASTRGVGNEKLFFGSGTQLSVL.

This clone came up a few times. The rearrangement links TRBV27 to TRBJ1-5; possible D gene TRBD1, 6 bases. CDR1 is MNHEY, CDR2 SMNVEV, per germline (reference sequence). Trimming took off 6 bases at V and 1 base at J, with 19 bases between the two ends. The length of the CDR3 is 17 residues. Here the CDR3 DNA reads TGTGCCAGCAGGGACCTCAGGGGTGGAAGGAGCAATCAGCCCCAGCATTTT. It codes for CASRDLRGGRSNQPQHF.

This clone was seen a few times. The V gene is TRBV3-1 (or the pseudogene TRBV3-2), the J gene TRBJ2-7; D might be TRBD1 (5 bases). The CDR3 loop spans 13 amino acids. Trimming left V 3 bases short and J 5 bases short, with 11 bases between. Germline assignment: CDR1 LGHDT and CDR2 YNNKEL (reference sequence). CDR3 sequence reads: CASSHLWGDEQYF. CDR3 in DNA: TGTGCCAGCAGCCACCTTTGGGGCGACGAGCAGTACTTC.

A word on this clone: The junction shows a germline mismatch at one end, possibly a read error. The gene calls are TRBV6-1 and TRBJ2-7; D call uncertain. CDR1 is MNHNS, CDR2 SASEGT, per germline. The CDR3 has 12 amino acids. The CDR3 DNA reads TGTGCCAGCAGTGAAGTGGCAAATTGGCGCTTCTTC. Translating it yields CASSEVANWRFF.

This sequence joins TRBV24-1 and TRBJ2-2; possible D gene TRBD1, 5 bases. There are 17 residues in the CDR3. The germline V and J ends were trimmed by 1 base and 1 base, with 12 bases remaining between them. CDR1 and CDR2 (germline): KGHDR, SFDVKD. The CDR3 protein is CATSDFLDSLNTGELFF. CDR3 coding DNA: TGTGCCACCAGTGATTTTCTAGACAGTTTGAACACCGGGGAGCTGTTTTTT.

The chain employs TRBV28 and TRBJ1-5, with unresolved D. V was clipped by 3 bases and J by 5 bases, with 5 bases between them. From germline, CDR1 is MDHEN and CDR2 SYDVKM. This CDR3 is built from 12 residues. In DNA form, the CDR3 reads TGTGCCAGCAGTTTTATGTATCAGCCCCAGCATTTT. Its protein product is CASSFMYQPQHF.

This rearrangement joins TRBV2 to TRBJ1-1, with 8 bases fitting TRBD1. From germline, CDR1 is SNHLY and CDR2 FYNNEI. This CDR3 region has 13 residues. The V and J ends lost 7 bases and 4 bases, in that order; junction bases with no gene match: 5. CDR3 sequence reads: CASIHRGTTEAFF. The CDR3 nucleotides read TGTGCCAGCATCCACAGGGGGACCACTGAAGCTTTCTTT.

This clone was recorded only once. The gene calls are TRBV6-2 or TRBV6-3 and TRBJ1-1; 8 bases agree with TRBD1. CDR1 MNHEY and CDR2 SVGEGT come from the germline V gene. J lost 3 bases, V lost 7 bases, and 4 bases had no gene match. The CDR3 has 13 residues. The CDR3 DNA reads TGTGCCAGCACCCCACAGGGGGACACTGAAGCTTTCTTT. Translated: CASTPQGDTEAFF.

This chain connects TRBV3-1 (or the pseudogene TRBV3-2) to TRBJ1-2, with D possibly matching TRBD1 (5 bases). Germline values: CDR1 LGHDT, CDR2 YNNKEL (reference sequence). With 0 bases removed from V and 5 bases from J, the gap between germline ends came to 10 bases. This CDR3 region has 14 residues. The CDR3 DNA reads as TGTGCCAGCAGCCAAGATGGCAGGGTATATGGCTACACCTTC. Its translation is CASSQDGRVYGYTF.

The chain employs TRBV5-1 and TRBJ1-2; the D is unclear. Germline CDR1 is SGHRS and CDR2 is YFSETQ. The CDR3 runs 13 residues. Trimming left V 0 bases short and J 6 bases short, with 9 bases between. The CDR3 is CASSLGVSDGYTF. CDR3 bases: TGCGCCAGCAGCTTGGGGGTCTCGGATGGCTACACCTTC.

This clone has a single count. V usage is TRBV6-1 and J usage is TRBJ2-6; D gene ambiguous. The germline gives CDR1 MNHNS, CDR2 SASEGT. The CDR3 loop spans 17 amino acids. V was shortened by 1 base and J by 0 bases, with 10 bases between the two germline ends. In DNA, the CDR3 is TGTGCCAGCAGTGAAGAATGGCAGAGCTCTGGGGCCAACGTCCTGACTTTC. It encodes CASSEEWQSSGANVLTF.

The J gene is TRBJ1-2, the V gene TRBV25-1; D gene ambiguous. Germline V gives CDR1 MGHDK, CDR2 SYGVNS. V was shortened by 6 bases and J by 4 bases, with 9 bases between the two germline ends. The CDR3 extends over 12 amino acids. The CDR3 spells CASRLRTYGYTF. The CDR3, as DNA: TGTGCCAGCAGGCTACGGACCTATGGCTACACCTTC.

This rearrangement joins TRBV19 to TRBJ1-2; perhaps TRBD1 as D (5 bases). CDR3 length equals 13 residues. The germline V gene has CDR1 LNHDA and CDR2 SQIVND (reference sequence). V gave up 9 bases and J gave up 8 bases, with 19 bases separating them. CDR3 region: CARTGHPLGGYTF. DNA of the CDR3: TGTGCCAGAACAGGACACCCCTTAGGGGGCTACACCTTC.

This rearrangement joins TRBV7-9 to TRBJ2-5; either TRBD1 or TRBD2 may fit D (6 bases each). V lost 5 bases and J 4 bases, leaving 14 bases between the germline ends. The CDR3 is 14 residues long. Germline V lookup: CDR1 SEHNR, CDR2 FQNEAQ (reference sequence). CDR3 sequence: CASSRGWGAETQYF. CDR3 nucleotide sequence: TGTGCCAGCAGCCGAGGCTGGGGGGCAGAGACCCAGTACTTC.

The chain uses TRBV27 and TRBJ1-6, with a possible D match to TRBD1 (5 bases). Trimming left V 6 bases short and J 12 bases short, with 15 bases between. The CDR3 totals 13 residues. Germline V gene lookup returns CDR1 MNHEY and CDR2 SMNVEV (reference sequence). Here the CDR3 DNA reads TGTGCCAGCAGCTTTAATACAGGTAGACCCCTCCACTTT. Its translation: CASSFNTGRPLHF.

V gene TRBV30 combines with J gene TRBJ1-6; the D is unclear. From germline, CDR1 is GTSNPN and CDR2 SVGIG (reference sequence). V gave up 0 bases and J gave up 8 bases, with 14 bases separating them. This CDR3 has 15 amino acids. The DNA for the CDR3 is TGTGCCTGGAGTGTACAAGCCGGGCGGTATTCACCCCTCCACTTT. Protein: CAWSVQAGRYSPLHF. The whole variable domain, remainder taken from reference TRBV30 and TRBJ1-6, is SQTIHQWPATLVQPVGSPLSLECTVEGTSNPNLYWYRQAAGRGLQLLFYSVGIGQISSEVPQNLSASRPQDRQFILSSKKLLLSDSGFYLCAWSVQAGRYSPLHFGNGTRLTVT.

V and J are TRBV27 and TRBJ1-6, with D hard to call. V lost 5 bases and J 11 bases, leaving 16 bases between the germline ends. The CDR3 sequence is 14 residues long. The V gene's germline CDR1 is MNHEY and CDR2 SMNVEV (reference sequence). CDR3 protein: CASSGLLGDPPLHF. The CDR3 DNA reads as TGTGCCAGCAGTGGCCTTCTCGGGGATCCACCCCTCCACTTT.

Here the CDR3 reads CASSPCLHYGYTF. The CDR3 nucleotides read TGTGCCAGCAGCCCATGCTTGCACTATGGCTACACCTTC. This chain joins TRBV21-1 and TRBJ1-2. TRBV21-1 is deemed a pseudogene. The CDR3 has 13 residues.